One and the same sample provided the 25 T cell receptor beta chains below, sequenced in a study of shared T cell receptors in the human thymus. Profiled with immunoSEQ multiplex PCR; TCRdb holds only in-frame clones, not every one. This table has 600,000 to 900,000 clones, 80% to 90% appearing once. The sample was also linked to a second study, of human thymus T cells.

The sample consisted of thymocytes. The receptors were gathered from a girl under three years old with a congenital heart defect.

The chain combines TRBV7-2 with TRBJ2-1; TRBD2 might be the D (7 bases). The V end lost 7 bases, the J end lost 2 bases, and 15 bases lay between the germline ends. The CDR3 spans 15 residues. CDR1 and CDR2 (germline): SGHTA, FQGNSA. The CDR3 DNA sequence: TGTGCCAGCAAGTGGGGCGGGGGCCCCTACAATGAGCAGTTCTTC. Residues: CASKWGGGPYNEQFF.

This clone appeared a single time. This chain uses TRBV18 with TRBJ2-2; TRBD1 agrees at 11 bases. The V segment lost 5 bases and the J segment 7 bases; nucleotides outside the gene matches: 6. The CDR3 is 15 residues long. Germline loops: CDR1 KGHSH, CDR2 LQKENI. The chain's CDR3 is CASSKGQGADGELFF. CDR3 in DNA: TGTGCCAGCTCAAAAGGACAGGGGGCGGACGGGGAGCTGTTTTTT.

The chain joins TRBV15 to TRBJ2-7; D remains unclear. Germline V lookup: CDR1 LNHNV, CDR2 YYDKDF (reference sequence). The length of the CDR3 is 15 residues. Trimming shortened V by 0 bases and J by 9 bases, and 18 bases separated the two germline ends. The CDR3 region is CATSRESGWRSGQYF. The CDR3 DNA is TGTGCCACCAGCAGAGAGTCCGGGTGGAGATCCGGGCAGTACTTC.

The chain uses TRBV12-5 and TRBJ2-5; 7 bases match TRBD1. Trimming at V came to 4 bases and at J to 3 bases, leaving 5 bases not matched to a gene. The CDR3 runs to 14 residues. CDR1 LGHNT and CDR2 FRNRAP come from the germline V gene. CDR3 region: CASGCPGTEETQYF. CDR3 DNA: TGTGCTAGTGGTTGCCCGGGGACAGAAGAGACCCAGTACTTC.

J is TRBJ2-2 and V is TRBV9, with TRBD1 identical over 8 bases. The CDR3 is 19 residues long. Losses at the gene ends were 1 base for V and 0 bases for J; bases not matched to a gene: 11. Germline V gene sequence: CDR1 SGDLS, CDR2 YYNGEE. The CDR3 bases are TGTGCCAGCAGCGTAAAGTACTCAGGGGGCACTTCGAACACCGGGGAGCTGTTTTTT. Translating gives CASSVKYSGGTSNTGELFF.

The chain employs TRBV5-1 and TRBJ1-5; no clear D. V was cut by 1 base and J by 2 bases, with 10 bases left in between. Germline lookup yields CDR1 SGHRS and CDR2 YFSETQ. The CDR3 has 15 residues. Here the CDR3 reads CASSLRGSRNQPQHF. Written as DNA, the CDR3 is TGCGCCAGCAGCTTGCGAGGGTCCCGCAATCAGCCCCAGCATTTT.

This clone was seen more than once but under ten times. V usage is TRBV6-5 and J usage is TRBJ1-1; weak D call: TRBD1 (5 bases). Germline V CDR1 and CDR2: MNHEY, SVGAGI. This CDR3 region has 13 residues. The V and J ends lost 2 bases and 5 bases respectively, with 9 bases between them. CDR3 region: CASSYARGTEAFF. CDR3 sequence (DNA): TGTGCCAGCAGTTACGCACGGGGGACTGAAGCTTTCTTT.

This clone was observed a single time. The chain joins TRBV5-1 to TRBJ2-7; the D is unclear. Trimming took 7 bases from V and 2 from J, leaving 10 bases between them. CDR1 is SGHRS, CDR2 YFSETQ, per germline. The CDR3 length is 12 residues. The CDR3 reads CASRRTAYEQYF. The CDR3 DNA reads TGCGCCAGCCGCCGTACAGCCTACGAGCAGTACTTC.

The rearrangement links TRBV5-4 to TRBJ2-2; TRBD2 aligns across 9 bases. V lost 0 bases and J lost 5; bases outside the gene matches: 5. This CDR3 has 16 amino acids. CDR1 SGHNT and CDR2 YYREEE come from the germline V gene (reference sequence). The CDR3 sequence: CASSLGLAAPTGELFF. DNA of the CDR3: TGTGCCAGCAGCTTGGGACTAGCGGCTCCTACCGGGGAGCTGTTTTTT.

The CDR3 loop is CASSLNLTGEGEKLFF. CDR3 in DNA: TGTGCCAGCAGTTTGAACCTGACAGGGGAGGGTGAAAAACTGTTTTTT. The chain is built from TRBV27 and TRBJ1-4; the match to TRBD1 covers 8 bases. The CDR3 runs 16 residues. The germline gives CDR1 MNHEY, CDR2 SMNVEV (reference sequence). Unmatched junction bases numbered 10, after V lost 3 bases and J lost 7 bases.

The V gene is TRBV7-2, the J gene TRBJ1-2; 7 bases line up with TRBD1. V shed 9 bases, J shed 7 bases, and the junction held 8 bases outside the gene matches. The CDR3 consists of 12 residues. Per the germline V gene, CDR1 is SGHTA and CDR2 is FQGNSA. The CDR3 nucleotides read TGTGCCAGTCCAGGGGGAAAGGGTGGCTACACCTTC. Translation gives CASPGGKGGYTF.

CDR3 nucleotide sequence: TGTGCCAGCAACCGGGACAGGGTGAACACCGGGGAGCTGTTTTTT. Translation: CASNRDRVNTGELFF. The rearrangement uses TRBV7-2 and TRBJ2-2, with 9 nucleotides matching TRBD1. This CDR3 has 15 amino acids. V lost 7 bases, J lost 1 base, and 4 bases stayed unmatched. CDR1 and CDR2 (germline): SGHTA, FQGNSA.

The chain links TRBV7-9 to TRBJ1-1; perhaps TRBD1 as D (5 bases). V lost 7 bases and J lost 5, with 14 bases in between. The CDR3 has 13 amino acids. The germline V gene has CDR1 SEHNR and CDR2 FQNEAQ (reference sequence). The CDR3 sequence is CASTRGGRTEAFF. The CDR3 nucleotides read TGTGCCAGCACCCGCGGGGGGAGGACTGAAGCTTTCTTT.

The gene calls are TRBV18 and TRBJ1-5; a possible D gene is TRBD1 (6 bases). CDR1 and CDR2 from the germline V gene are KGHSH and LQKENI. This CDR3 contains 15 residues. Trimming removed 3 bases at V and 5 bases at J, with 14 bases between. The CDR3 bases are TGTGCCAGCTCACCGAGCACAGGGCGGGATCAGCCCCAGCATTTT. Translated: CASSPSTGRDQPQHF.

V is TRBV27 and J is TRBJ2-1; TRBD2 matches 8 bases. The V and J ends lost 7 bases and 6 bases, in that order; junction bases with no gene match: 26. Germline V gives CDR1 MNHEY, CDR2 SMNVEV (reference sequence). The CDR3 loop spans 20 amino acids. CDR3 bases: TGTGCCAGCACATCCCCCGGAGGGACTAGTTCTCAAAGGAGGTCCAATGAGCAGTTCTTC. Its protein is CASTSPGGTSSQRRSNEQFF.

This chain joins TRBV4-3 and TRBJ2-1, with D perhaps TRBD2 (5 bases). The germline V and J ends were trimmed by 1 base and 7 bases, with 17 bases remaining between them. The CDR3 sequence is 16 residues long. Germline loops: CDR1 LGHNA, CDR2 YSLEER. The CDR3 DNA reads as TGCGCCAGCAGCCAAGCGATCTGGGTATGGAGGAATGAGCAGTTCTTC. Translated, it gives CASSQAIWVWRNEQFF.

This clone was picked up one time. J is TRBJ2-5 and V is TRBV13, with 8 bases aligning to TRBD2. J gave up 4 bases and V 5 bases, and 6 bases lay outside the gene matches. Germline CDR1 reads PRHDT; CDR2 reads FYEKMQ (reference sequence). The CDR3 is 14 residues long. The CDR3 sequence: CASSQGLVGETQYF. CDR3 DNA sequence: TGTGCCAGCAGCCAGGGACTAGTTGGAGAGACCCAGTACTTC.

The rearrangement links TRBV27 to TRBJ1-5; TRBD1 might be the D (6 bases). The germline gives CDR1 MNHEY, CDR2 SMNVEV (reference sequence). The CDR3 totals 14 residues. Between the trimmed V and J ends, which lost 4 bases and 2 bases, there was a span of 9 bases. In nucleotides, the CDR3 is TGTGCCAGCAGTTGGAAGGGGGGCAATCAGCCCCAGCATTTT. Translation gives CASSWKGGNQPQHF.

The chain recombines TRBV4-1 with TRBJ2-5; 13 nucleotides agree with TRBD2. The V gene end was trimmed by 4 bases and the J gene end by 11 bases; junction bases not matched to a gene: 7. The CDR3 spans 14 residues. Germline CDR1 and CDR2: MGHRA and YSYEKL. The CDR3 DNA is TGCGCCAGCAGCCCAATTGGACTAGCGGGGGAGCAGTACTTC. It translates to CASSPIGLAGEQYF.

This clone was detected only a few times. V usage is TRBV4-1 and J usage is TRBJ2-7; possible D gene TRBD1, 6 bases. Per germline, CDR1 MGHRA and CDR2 YSYEKL. The V end lost 2 bases, the J end lost 5 bases, and 10 bases lay between the germline ends. The length of the CDR3 is 13 residues. The chain's CDR3 is CASSQQGTHEQYF. CDR3 DNA sequence: TGCGCCAGCAGCCAACAGGGGACGCACGAGCAGTACTTC.

The V and J genes are TRBV5-6 and TRBJ2-3; 13 positions agree with TRBD2. Germline values: CDR1 SGHDT, CDR2 YYEEEE. The length of the CDR3 is 18 residues. V lost 3 bases, J lost 4 bases, and 11 bases stayed unmatched. CDR3 sequence reads: CASSSRATSGGASDTQYF. Written as DNA, the CDR3 is TGTGCCAGCAGCTCACGAGCTACTAGCGGGGGGGCCTCAGATACGCAGTATTTT.

V is TRBV5-1 and J is TRBJ1-4; the D gene is possibly TRBD1 (5 bases). Germline V gives CDR1 SGHRS, CDR2 YFSETQ. The CDR3 is 16 amino acids. With 3 bases removed from V and 0 bases from J, the gap between germline ends came to 12 bases. The CDR3 sequence is CASSSVQGATNEKLFF. The CDR3, as DNA: TGCGCCAGCAGCTCCGTTCAGGGCGCAACTAATGAAAAACTGTTTTTT.

This sequence joins TRBV5-6 and TRBJ1-6; D gene uncertain. Germline V gives CDR1 SGHDT, CDR2 YYEEEE. The CDR3 runs 11 residues. Trimming took off 6 bases at V and 12 bases at J, with 10 bases between the two ends. This chain's CDR3 is CASKRLGPLHF. As DNA, the CDR3 is TGTGCCAGCAAGCGATTGGGACCCCTCCACTTT.

The chain carries TRBV29-1 and TRBJ1-1; tentatively, D is TRBD1 (6 bases). The V end lost 5 bases, the J end lost 6 bases, and 10 bases lay between the germline ends. The CDR3 length is 11 residues. Germline V lookup: CDR1 SQVTM, CDR2 ANQGSEA. The DNA of the CDR3 is TGCAGCGTTAGGGGGATTGCTGAAGCTTTCTTT. Protein product: CSVRGIAEAFF.

This chain joins TRBV6-4 and TRBJ1-1; no clear D gene. The CDR3 loop spans 13 amino acids. CDR1 is MRHNA, CDR2 SNTAGT, per germline. V was shortened by 6 bases and J by 0 bases, with 8 bases between the two germline ends. The CDR3 DNA is TGTGCCAGCAGACAGCATATGAACACTGAAGCTTTCTTT. This sequence encodes CASRQHMNTEAFF.